This T cell receptor beta chain stems from a study of OX40 agonist ivuxolimab in advanced cancers. Study details: The diagnoses of dose-escalation patients were hepatocellular carcinoma, melanoma, renal cell or head and neck cancer.

Profiling relied on immunoSEQ multiplex PCR, and the TCRdb table lists in-frame clones only, not all of them. The sample lists over 55,000 clones, around 94% occurring once. The CDR3 spans 11 residues. Germline V gene data show CDR1 as SEHNR and CDR2 as FQNEAQ (reference sequence). The sample holds one count of this clone. One end of the junction is discordant with germline, which a read error may explain. Sequencing used CD4+ or CD8+ T cells sorted from blood, obtained in a trial of the OX40 agonist ivuxolimab. V usage is TRBV7-9 and J usage is TRBJ2-5, with 7 positions matching TRBD1. This receptor was identified in an adult with an advanced solid tumor such as melanoma, head and neck, liver or kidney cancer. The CDR3 nucleotides read TGTGCCAGCAGCTTATCGACAGGGCCCAACTTC. It translates to CASSLSTGPNF.